These 16 T cell receptor beta chains originate from one sample sequenced in a study of T cells in Graves' hyperthyroidism and ophthalmopathy. What was amplified from RNA transcripts were TCR beta CDR3 regions. The TCR CDR3 first-round RT-PCR relied on the HTBI primer set. MiXCR, run by TCRdb on the multiplex PCR reads, gives a single entry per CDR3 protein. The sample yields 340,000 or so distinct CDR3 sequences, about 20% seen once. The sample taken for sequencing was blood. These receptors were collected from a woman aged 50 to 65 with Graves' hyperthyroidism.

Worth noting for this clonotype: A much larger clone lies a single base off, so this may be a read error. This CDR3 fails to terminate in the conserved phenylalanine or tryptophan, so it likely reflects a read error. CDR3 loop: CASSQESHQPQHL. The CDR3 region has the DNA TGTGCCAGCAGCCAAGAGAGTCACCAGCCCCAGCATCTT. The chain has TRBV3-1 and TRBJ1-5, with D uncertain. The length of the CDR3 is 13 residues. V was pared by 0 bases and J by 7 bases, with 7 bases between. Per germline, CDR1 LGHDT and CDR2 YNNKEL (reference sequence).

At least ten counts were recorded for this clonotype. The genes are TRBV28 and TRBJ2-5; 8 bases line up with TRBD1. From germline, CDR1 is MDHEN and CDR2 SYDVKM. J lost 7 bases, V lost 4 bases, and 8 bases had no gene match. The CDR3 has 14 amino acids. The CDR3: CASSSRTGRRTQYF. In DNA, the CDR3 is TGTGCCAGCAGTTCCCGGACAGGGAGGAGGACCCAGTACTTC.

The count of this clonotype is one. The final CDR3 position lacks the conserved phenylalanine or tryptophan, pointing to a likely read error. CDR3 nucleotides: TGTGCCAGCAGCTTAGCAGCCTCGAACACTGAAGCTTTCCTT. Its protein is CASSLAASNTEAFL. V gene TRBV2 combines with J gene TRBJ1-1; D gene ambiguous. V gave up 6 bases and J gave up 1 base, with 12 bases separating them. In germline, CDR1 is SNHLY, CDR2 FYNNEI. The CDR3 runs to 14 residues.

CDR3 region: CSALQDRYGYTF. DNA of the CDR3: TGCAGTGCTCTACAAGATCGCTATGGCTACACCTTC. This rearrangement joins TRBV20-1 to TRBJ1-2; no clear D. Germline V gene lookup returns CDR1 DFQATT and CDR2 SNEGSKA (reference sequence). The CDR3 covers 12 residues. With 5 bases removed from V and 4 bases from J, the gap between germline ends came to 11 bases.

There are a few counts of this clonotype. The chain is built from TRBV20-1 and TRBJ2-3, with D perhaps matching TRBD2 (6 bases). The CDR3 consists of 15 residues. V lost 8 bases and J lost 7, with 25 bases in between. Germline V gene sequence: CDR1 DFQATT, CDR2 SNEGSKA (reference sequence). This chain's CDR3 is CSTFGGALRGNTQYF. The CDR3 DNA reads as TGCAGTACTTTCGGCGGGGCCCTCCGGGGGAATACGCAGTATTTT.

This clonotype was picked up many times. V usage is TRBV12-3 or TRBV12-4 and J usage is TRBJ1-1; 10 bases are a match to TRBD1. The CDR3 runs 15 residues. J was trimmed by 4 bases and V by 6 bases; bases with no gene match: 8. The DNA for the CDR3 is TGTGCCAGCAGCTCCCCGGGACAGGGGATCACTGAAGCTTTCTTT. This sequence encodes CASSSPGQGITEAFF.

The chain links TRBV20-1 to TRBJ2-7, with TRBD2 matching over 7 bases. V lost 2 bases, J lost 2 bases, and 6 bases stayed unmatched. Germline CDR1 and CDR2: DFQATT and SNEGSKA (reference sequence). The CDR3 length is 14 residues. The CDR3 sequence is CSARQAGLTYEQYF. The DNA of the CDR3 is TGCAGTGCTAGACAAGCGGGACTCACCTACGAGCAGTACTTC.

This clonotype was recorded at least ten times. The CDR3 reads CASSLTDYGYTF. CDR3 coding DNA: TGTGCCAGCAGTTTAACAGATTATGGCTACACCTTC. V is TRBV12-3 or TRBV12-4 and J is TRBJ1-2; unclear D gene. V was clipped by 2 bases and J by 5 bases, with 6 bases between them. The CDR3 consists of 12 residues.

The chain is built from TRBV5-1 and TRBJ2-1, with D perhaps being TRBD1 or TRBD2 (7 bases each). Trimming cost V 4 bases and J 2 bases, with 13 bases left between them. The CDR3 length is 15 residues. Looked up from germline, CDR1 is SGHRS and CDR2 is YFSETQ. For the CDR3, the DNA is TGCGCCAGCAGCCAGGGGGGGTCAACCTACAATGAGCAGTTCTTC. Translated: CASSQGGSTYNEQFF. Full variable domain (missing parts from reference TRBV5-1 and TRBJ2-1): KAGVTQTPRYLIKTRGQQVTLSCSPISGHRSVSWYQQTPGQGLQFLFEYFSETQRNKGNFPGRFSGRQFSNSRSEMNVSTLELGDSALYLCASSQGGSTYNEQFFGPGTRLTVL.

This clonotype was detected ten times or more. The rearrangement uses TRBV7-9 and TRBJ1-2, with a tentative D call TRBD1 (5 bases). V lost 5 bases to trimming and J lost 4 bases, with 11 bases between them. Germline-derived CDR1 and CDR2 are SEHNR and FQNEAQ (reference sequence). This CDR3 spans 13 amino acids. CDR3 amino acids: CASSLEQGYGYTF. The CDR3, as DNA: TGTGCCAGCAGCCTAGAGCAGGGCTATGGCTACACCTTC.

The V and J genes are TRBV5-6 and TRBJ1-5, with D unresolved. Trimming pared 4 bases from V and 0 bases from J, leaving 20 bases between. This CDR3 spans 18 amino acids. Germline assignment: CDR1 SGHDT and CDR2 YYEEEE. In nucleotides, the CDR3 is TGTGCCAGCAGCCGGACGGAAGATTGGCTCTATAGCAATCAGCCCCAGCATTTT. Translating it yields CASSRTEDWLYSNQPQHF. Drawing the rest from reference TRBV5-6 and TRBJ1-5, the complete variable domain is DAGVTQSPTHLIKTRGQQVTLRCSPKSGHDTVSWYQQALGQGPQFIFQYYEEEERQRGNFPDRFSGHQFPNYSSELNVNALLLGDSALYLCASSRTEDWLYSNQPQHFGDGTRLSIL.

The sample holds many counts of this clonotype. The chain carries TRBV12-3 or TRBV12-4 and TRBJ1-2; D may be TRBD1 (5 bases). V lost 5 bases to trimming and J lost 1 base, with 8 bases between them. This CDR3 has 13 residues. CDR3 residues: CASSGTINYGYTF. The CDR3 nucleotides read TGTGCCAGCAGTGGGACGATTAACTATGGCTACACCTTC.

The rearrangement uses TRBV7-9 and TRBJ1-3; the D gene is possibly TRBD1 (6 bases). Germline CDR1 is SEHNR and CDR2 is FQNEAQ (reference sequence). CDR3 length: 15 residues. V was shortened by 2 bases and J by 6 bases, with 14 bases between the two germline ends. CDR3 amino acids: CASSLSSTGENTIYF. The CDR3 nucleotides are TGTGCCAGCAGCTTAAGTTCGACAGGTGAAAACACCATATATTTT.

This clonotype has a count of ten or more. The V gene is TRBV7-6, the J gene TRBJ2-1, with TRBD2 matching over 14 bases. The CDR3 covers 16 residues. J lost 10 bases, V lost 2 bases, and 7 bases had no gene match. The germline V gene has CDR1 SGHVS and CDR2 FNYEAQ. CDR3 amino acids: CASSLQGTSGRVEQFF. The DNA of the CDR3 is TGTGCCAGCAGCTTACAGGGGACTAGCGGGAGAGTAGAGCAGTTCTTC. The full variable domain, completed using reference TRBV7-6 and TRBJ2-1, is GAGVSQSPRYKVTKRGQDVALRCDPISGHVSLYWYRQALGQGPEFLTYFNYEAQQDKSGLPNDRFSAERPEGSISTLTIQRTEQRDSAMYRCASSLQGTSGRVEQFFGPGTRLTVL.

The chain uses TRBV20-1 and TRBJ2-3; D is uncertain. CDR3 length: 18 residues. V lost 0 bases to trimming and J lost 0 bases, with 19 bases between them. Germline CDR1 reads DFQATT; CDR2 reads SNEGSKA (reference sequence). CDR3 residues: CSARDTIDHFGSTDTQYF. The DNA of the CDR3 is TGCAGTGCTAGAGACACTATAGACCACTTTGGGAGCACAGATACGCAGTATTTT.

This clonotype was seen more than once but under ten times. The chain recombines TRBV14 with TRBJ2-3, with D perhaps given as TRBD1 or TRBD2 (5 bases each). Trimming shortened V by 0 bases and J by 2 bases, and 9 bases separated the two germline ends. Germline CDR1 is SGHDN and CDR2 is FVKESK. CDR3 size: 15 residues. CDR3 residues: CASSQDGGTTDTQYF. DNA of the CDR3: TGTGCCAGCAGCCAAGATGGGGGAACCACAGATACGCAGTATTTT.